What follows describes a single T cell receptor beta chain. The data are from a study of blood T cell repertoires in COVID-19. The V gene end was trimmed by 4 bases and the J gene end by 5 bases; junction bases not matched to a gene: 14. CDR3 length: 18 amino acids. Germline V gene lookup returns CDR1 SGHRS and CDR2 YFSETQ. Source study methods: Amplified reference gene primers provided the basis for estimating nucleated cell counts. Sequencing used immunoSEQ multiplex PCR; TCRdb keeps in-frame clones, though not all of them. For V, J and clone size, that table is used; D and trimming come from the DNA. Counted here are about 160,000 clones, about 80% occurring once; the ten biggest clones make up under 9.5%.

The receptor's source is a man in his fifties who had recovered from COVID-19. This chain connects TRBV5-1 to TRBJ2-2; the match to TRBD2 covers 10 bases. The sequenced sample consisted of PBMCs or T cells enriched from blood (not recorded which). The CDR3 sequence is CASSLPELAGGRTGELFF. CDR3 bases: TGCGCCAGCAGCCTCCCGGAGTTAGCGGGGGGTCGGACCGGGGAGCTGTTTTTT.